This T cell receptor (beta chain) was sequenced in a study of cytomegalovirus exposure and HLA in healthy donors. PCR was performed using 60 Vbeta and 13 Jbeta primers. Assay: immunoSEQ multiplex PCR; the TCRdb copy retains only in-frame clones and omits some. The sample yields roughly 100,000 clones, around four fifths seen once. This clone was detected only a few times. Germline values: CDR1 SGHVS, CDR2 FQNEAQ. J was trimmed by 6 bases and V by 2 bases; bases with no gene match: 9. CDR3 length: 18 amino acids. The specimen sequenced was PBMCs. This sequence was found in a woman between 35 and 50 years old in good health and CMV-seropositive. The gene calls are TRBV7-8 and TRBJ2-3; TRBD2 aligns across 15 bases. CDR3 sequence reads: CASSLTWTSGRAGDTQYF. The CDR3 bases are TGTGCCAGCAGCTTAACTTGGACTAGCGGGAGGGCAGGCGATACGCAGTATTTT.